Listed below are T cell receptor beta chains from one sample, sequenced in a study of tumor-infiltrating lymphocytes in primary liver carcinoma. TCRdb reprocessed the multiplex PCR reads via MiXCR and lists one record per CDR3 protein. The table shows more than 85,000 distinct CDR3 sequences, with roughly 80% occurring only once. The sample comprised liver tumor tissue from sampling region 3. The receptors were sampled from a man aged 35-49 years with primary liver carcinoma and hepatitis B virus infection. Each CDR3 is given without its conserved first and last residue.

V	CDR3
TRBV29-1	SVGTSAANTRELF
TRBV29-1	CVVGQMNQPQH
TRBV4-2	ASSEAGPSSYEQY
TRBV4-2	TSSHAGGQRDNEQF
TRBV13	ASSPETWGTDTQY
TRBV15	ATSRGGTPNHEQF
TRBV28	ACSPLGYAGSEQY
TRBV10-3	AISGGRDRTSGEQY
TRBV11-2	AISTDSDSGEPF
TRBV5-4	ASTKDQEIQY
TRBV11-1	ASSITGTRGTKNIKY
TRBV6-5	ASTPGWGDYGYT
TRBV12-3/TRBV12-4	ASSLVASLDLYEQY
TRBV12-3/TRBV12-4	VRSPGGRARAKNIQY
TRBV11-2	ASNRVGLVPETLY
TRBV6-2/TRBV6-3	ASSTGSMNAEAF
TRBV5-4	TSSLPRTHRKAQETQY
TRBV29-1	SVLTSGETQC
TRBV5-1	VSSAGLAGNNEQF
TRBV2	ASNVRGREQY
TRBV12-3/TRBV12-4	ASNLSTRRDTQY
TRBV7-9	VSSLPGKEQY
TRBV29-1	SVGLAWGFYNDQF
TRBV4-3	TSSQYHGTDTQY
TRBV6-6	ASSKHSGTVNFGANLLT
TRBV5-6	ASSLGQGMRPIYGYT
TRBV7-8	ASSLVGTGVNEQF
TRBV5-1	ASSLGQMNTEAF
TRBV4-3	ASSPEGGMAETQY
TRBV6-1	ANYVGARAIGVPF
TRBV11-2	ARSLRLVGDSSETQY
TRBV29-1	SSGHSTEAF
TRBV11-1	ASSDPSGAYTGELF
TRBV25-1	VSSLNSETQY
TRBV5-8	AGLGQNQETQY
TRBV5-1	ASSSTGSYTGELF
TRBV6-2/TRBV6-3	TSCYKPSGSYEQY
TRBV5-1	ASSQEVMNTEAF
TRBV4-1	ASSQVDLRLAGYNEQF
TRBV29-1	SIYIAGGSSTGSYEQY
TRBV5-6	ASSFPRLNTEAF
TRBV11-3	ACSLGVSNKEQF
TRBV11-3	ASSPGLQGGTQY
TRBV6-2/TRBV6-3	ASSYLAQDSSEQY